Included here is one T cell receptor (beta chain) sequence, with context. The antigen it binds to is not known. Nothing much larger sits one base from this clone, and base qualities are not available. This record belongs to a study of shared clonotypes between healthy human individuals (dated by TCRdb to 2020 to 2022). The study in broad terms: A few men and two women, aged 18 to 49 years, made up the cohort. For each donor, three plates each were used for CD4 naive and CD4 memory, two plates were used for CD8 naive, and one plate was used for CD8 memory. The study deeply sequenced blood TCR repertoires of roughly five healthy adults to estimate repertoire size and the extent of clonotype sharing between individuals. To increase sequencing depth and limit assay-specific biases, TCR repertoire library preparation and sequencing were carried out by different laboratories using diverse techniques. Each donor's leukapheresis produced roughly between roughly 0.85 and 9.5 billion PBMCs. Beyond this particular receptor, the publication reports: Higher generation probabilities were observed for clonotypes shared by all four sorted-subset donors than for non-shared clonotypes. Because the study included a small number of donors, the genetic and exposure-history diversity represented was limited. Rarefaction of sorted-subset datasets indicated incomplete sequencing despite the large sequencing depth. Only blood was sampled, and tissue TCR repertoires likely differ from those in blood. Approximately 5% of naive CD4, approximately 3.7% of naive CD8, 2.3% of memory CD4, and more than 0.35% of memory CD8 clonotypes were shared across a few donors. Pairwise subsampling led to the expectation that sequencing depth would affect the degree of clonotype sharing among donors. Larger estimated clonotype richness was generally found for naive subsets than for memory subsets.

The cysteine opens and the phenylalanine closes a CDR3 of 18 amino acids. The sequence is cut down to CDR3 DNA, 54 bases in frame from base 1. Trimming accounts for 1 base at V and 6 bases at J, while the number of junction bases matched to no gene is 15. The germline V gene (reference sequence) gives CDR1 as MNHEY and CDR2 as SMNVEV. CD8 naive samples consisted of CD45RO-negative cells that were positively selected for CCR7, yielding a CD45RA+CCR7+ population without TemRA cells. The donors were healthy, HIV-negative adults with no recently reported acute infections or vaccinations. All donors were Caucasian adults living in Nashville, Tennessee, USA. Blood was collected by leukapheresis, and PBMCs were isolated by Ficoll-Histopaque density gradient centrifugation and then cryopreserved in liquid nitrogen vapor phase. Analytical flow cytometry was used to check the purity and quantity of every magnetically sorted T cell population. Each sorted fraction had its genomic DNA isolated and then quantified by UV absorbance on a Nanodrop 2000c.

Using the deep immunoSEQ assay, TCR CDR3 regions were amplified from genomic DNA by multiplex PCR. Extracted genomic DNA from each cell subset was distributed evenly across all wells of several immunoSEQ 96-well plates, and each plate was treated as a replicate. For sorted subsets, around 0.2 ug of genomic DNA, equivalent to tens of thousands of T cell genomes, went into each replicate PCR. Purified libraries were quantified with a Qubit 3.0 fluorometer, sized on a Bioanalyzer 2100, and re-quantified with the KAPA Library Quantification kit. Every immunoSEQ 96-well plate was sequenced on a dedicated single-read 150-cycle Illumina NextSeq 550 flow cell. For the original study's pipeline: Because only junctional sequences without quality scores were contained in the immunoSEQ output, filtering matching that applied to full-length reads could not be performed. Sequences were annotated with PyIR, a Python wrapper for IgBLAST v1.9, using IMGT germline references to assign V/J genes and CDR3. Reads were filtered out if the reads had weak V/J assignments (E-value above 1e-6), no CDR3, stop codons, out-of-frame junctions, or ambiguous translated residues. V3J clonotypes were defined by identical inferred V gene, J gene, and CDR3 amino acid sequence. The percentage overlap between two repertoires was calculated by dividing the number of shared unique clonotypes by the size of the smaller repertoire. Richness of each repertoire was evaluated using RTK rarefaction, the Chao1 estimator, and Recon v2.1 estimates of unobserved clonotypes. OLGA was used to compute generation probabilities for all TCRbeta clonotypes that the gDNA method yielded from a handful of donors. Here the immuneACCESS table is served through TCRdb, limited to in-frame sequences with V and J called. Missing clones are a known gap in these copies; in checked studies unresolved V genes cover under half, and the rest lacks a known reason. V and J calls and clone size are copied from that table; D and trimming were computed from the DNA. The sample table records under 600,000 clones; 95% to 98% of these occur just once. In total, the top ten clones hold around 0.3% of the sample.

The rearranged chain carries TRBV27 and TRBJ1-1; TRBD1 agrees with 9 junctional bases. This clonotype originated in a man aged 30 to 45 in good health. Sequencing input: naive CD8+ T cells sorted from blood. Interpreted using the paper, the cell subset or site label stands for: CD45RA+CCR7+. The CDR3 loop reads CASSLWDRVGTQFAEAFF. The sequence in DNA is TGTGCCAGCAGTTTATGGGACAGGGTCGGCACGCAGTTCGCTGAAGCTTTCTTT.